The clone carrying this T cell receptor (beta chain) was seen a single time. Distinct nucleotide sequences in the sample also encode this CDR3. The sample comes from a study of cytomegalovirus exposure and HLA in healthy donors. PCR was performed using 60 Vbeta and 13 Jbeta primers. Profiled with immunoSEQ multiplex PCR; TCRdb holds only in-frame clones, not every one. In the table there are about 160,000 clones, 60% to 85% of which are singletons. The length of the CDR3 is 13 residues. Trimming removed 4 bases from V and 5 bases from J; junction bases left unmatched: 4. Germline CDR1 reads SEHNR; CDR2 reads FQNEAQ (reference sequence).

The sequenced sample was PBMCs. This receptor was obtained from a male donor in good health and CMV-seropositive. The genes are TRBV7-9 and TRBJ1-1; TRBD1 agrees at 7 bases. CDR3 protein: CASSSGTATEAFF. The CDR3 DNA reads as TGTGCCAGCAGCTCAGGGACAGCTACTGAAGCTTTCTTT. The variable domain in full, with the rest retrieved from reference TRBV7-9 and TRBJ1-1, is DTGVSQNPRHKITKRGQNVTFRCDPISEHNRLYWYRQTLGQGPEFLTYFQNEAQLEKSRLLSDRFSAERPKGSFSTLEIQRTEQGDSAMYLCASSSGTATEAFFGQGTRLTVV.